This T cell receptor beta chain was recovered during a study of blood T cell repertoires in COVID-19. Unmatched junction bases numbered 8, after V lost 4 bases and J lost 5 bases. The CDR3 has 15 residues. The V gene's germline CDR1 is SGHRS and CDR2 YFSETQ. Some clones are missing from TCRdb's copy, which holds only in-frame ones; the method was immunoSEQ multiplex PCR. The data contain 350,000 to 450,000 clones, just under 90% of them singletons. Input material: PBMCs or T cells enriched from blood (not recorded which). V usage is TRBV5-1 and J usage is TRBJ2-5; 10 bases fit TRBD1. The source of this sequence is a woman in her 30s who had recovered from COVID-19. In DNA, the CDR3 is TGCGCCAGCAGCCCCCGGACAGGGGGTTCGGAGACCCAGTACTTC. Translating it yields CASSPRTGGSETQYF. The complete variable domain, with remaining parts taken from reference TRBV5-1 and TRBJ2-5, reads KAGVTQTPRYLIKTRGQQVTLSCSPISGHRSVSWYQQTPGQGLQFLFEYFSETQRNKGNFPGRFSGRQFSNSRSEMNVSTLELGDSALYLCASSPRTGGSETQYFGPGTRLLVL.